This TCR beta chain was captured in a study of beta chain features in type 1 diabetes. The CDR3 is made up of 16 amino acids. V lost 3 bases, J lost 5 bases, and 10 bases stayed unmatched. The germline V gene encodes CDR1 MGHRA and CDR2 YSYEKL. The whole isolated RNA underwent reverse transcription, so sequencing captured expressed TCRB transcripts. Only in-frame clones appear in the TCRdb table, and some are missing; sequencing was by immunoSEQ multiplex PCR. This table holds hundreds of thousands of clones, roughly 15% found once. This clone has more than one count but fewer than ten. The target antigen is unknown. General study points: The similarity of naive, central memory and Treg TCRB repertoires appeared greater among patients than among healthy donors.

This TCR was sampled from a man younger than 35 in good health. The rearrangement uses TRBV4-1 and TRBJ2-7; 10 bases are shared with TRBD1. What was sequenced was naive CD4+ T cells from blood. CDR3 in amino acids: CASSHEQRTGGNEQYF. DNA for the CDR3: TGCGCCAGCAGCCATGAACAGCGGACAGGGGGTAACGAGCAGTACTTC.